The 15 T cell receptor beta chains below come from one sample, sequenced in a study of CD8 T cells in Susac syndrome. The RNA, about 0.45 to 1 ug, was put through reverse transcription using random hexamers. From the immunoSEQ multiplex PCR reads, TCRdb called clonotypes with MiXCR, one entry per CDR3 protein. Of about 300,000 distinct CDR3 sequences detected, approximately 89% appear once; the ten largest clones hold around 0.2%. The sample taken for sequencing was CD8+ T cells from PBMCs. Source of these receptors: a human donor with multiple sclerosis.

The genes are TRBV27 and TRBJ2-3, with D perhaps given as TRBD1 or TRBD2 (5 bases each). Looked up from germline, CDR1 is MNHEY and CDR2 is SMNVEV (reference sequence). CDR3 length: 19 residues. Deletions cut 2 bases from V and 6 bases from J, with 27 bases between. This CDR3 is CASSLRRWELAGPTDTQYF. The DNA of the CDR3 is TGTGCCAGCAGTTTACGACGTTGGGAGCTAGCAGGGCCCACTGATACGCAGTATTTT.

The rearrangement links TRBV12-3 or TRBV12-4 to TRBJ2-5; 10 nucleotides align to TRBD2. The CDR3 loop spans 16 amino acids. V gave up 10 bases and J gave up 1 base; unmatched junction bases: 12. Here the CDR3 reads CAILLVTSGFQETQYF. CDR3 in DNA: TGTGCCATCCTACTCGTGACTAGCGGGTTCCAAGAGACCCAGTACTTC.

This rearrangement joins TRBV7-2 to TRBJ2-1, with D perhaps matching TRBD1 or TRBD2 (7 bases each). The CDR3 is 14 residues long. With 8 bases removed from V and 7 bases from J, the gap between germline ends came to 18 bases. Germline-derived CDR1 and CDR2 are SGHTA and FQGNSA. In nucleotides, the CDR3 is TGTGCCAGCCAGGGGGGGGAGGGCCGGAATGAGCAGTTCTTC. It codes for CASQGGEGRNEQFF. The full variable domain, in which reference TRBV7-2 and TRBJ2-1 provide the parts outside the CDR3, is GAGVSQSPSNKVTEKGKDVELRCDPISGHTALYWYRQSLGQGLEFLIYFQGNSAPDKSGLPSDRFSAERTGGSVSTLTIQRTQQEDSAVYLCASQGGEGRNEQFFGPGTRLTVL.

The chain links TRBV28 to TRBJ2-7; the D call may be TRBD1 or TRBD2 (5 bases each). V was pared by 6 bases and J by 0 bases, with 18 bases between. Germline V gives CDR1 MDHEN, CDR2 SYDVKM. The CDR3 contains 16 residues. In DNA form, the CDR3 reads TGTGCCAGCAGACCAAGGCTGGGGGAGTCCTCCTACGAGCAGTACTTC. Encoded protein: CASRPRLGESSYEQYF.

The chain recombines TRBV10-3 with TRBJ2-5; TRBD2 matches 10 bases. Germline CDR1 reads ENHRY; CDR2 reads SYGVKD. V trimming: 0 bases; J trimming: 2 bases; junction bases outside the gene matches: 3. The CDR3 spans 16 residues. The CDR3 region has the DNA TGTGCCATCAGTGAGTCAGGACTAGCGGAACAAGAGACCCAGTACTTC. Amino acid sequence: CAISESGLAEQETQYF.

The chain uses TRBV20-1 and TRBJ1-6; D is unclear. Trimming stripped 0 bases from V and 0 bases from J, with 21 bases between. Germline V gives CDR1 DFQATT, CDR2 SNEGSKA (reference sequence). The CDR3 is 20 amino acids. The CDR3 spells CSARDVRKPQGFSYNSPLHF. In nucleotides, the CDR3 is TGCAGTGCTAGAGATGTAAGAAAGCCTCAAGGGTTCTCCTATAATTCACCCCTCCACTTT.

The chain uses TRBV30 and TRBJ2-7, with no clear D. Trimming cost V 0 bases and J 3 bases, with 18 bases left between them. Germline values: CDR1 GTSNPN, CDR2 SVGIG (reference sequence). The CDR3 runs 16 residues. This chain's CDR3 is CAWSVGGRGRDYEQYF. The CDR3 DNA follows: TGTGCCTGGAGTGTAGGTGGGCGTGGGCGAGACTACGAGCAGTACTTC.

The rearrangement uses TRBV29-1 and TRBJ2-2, with D tentatively TRBD1 or TRBD2 (5 bases each). The CDR3 extends over 11 amino acids. CDR1 is SQVTM, CDR2 ANQGSEA, per germline. Trimming took 7 bases from V and 7 from J, leaving 10 bases between them. Written as DNA, the CDR3 is TGCAGCGCACGAGGGGACGGGGAGCTGTTTTTT. Encoded protein: CSARGDGELFF.

This chain links TRBV6-2 or TRBV6-3 with TRBJ1-5, with no clear D. V lost 2 bases and J 5 bases, leaving 7 bases between the germline ends. Germline V lookup: CDR1 MNHEY, CDR2 SVGEGT. The length of the CDR3 is 13 residues. CDR3: CASSYGVYQPQHF. In DNA form, the CDR3 reads TGTGCCAGCAGTTACGGGGTTTATCAGCCCCAGCATTTT.

The chain uses TRBV11-2 and TRBJ2-5, with 7 positions matching TRBD1. Germline V gene sequence: CDR1 SGHAT, CDR2 FQNNGV. The CDR3 covers 16 residues. With V trimmed by 3 bases and J by 3 bases, 10 bases remained unmatched. The CDR3 nucleotides read TGTGCCAGCAGCTTCATTGCCGGGACAGCCAAAGAGACCCAGTACTTC. Translated, it gives CASSFIAGTAKETQYF.

This chain links TRBV7-6 with TRBJ2-7; D uncertain. Trimming cost V 1 base and J 3 bases, with 10 bases left between them. CDR3 size: 14 residues. The V gene's germline CDR1 is SGHVS and CDR2 FNYEAQ. CDR3 residues: CASSLDTLGYEQYF. The CDR3 DNA is TGTGCCAGCAGCTTAGACACTCTTGGCTACGAGCAGTACTTC.

The chain has TRBV10-3 and TRBJ2-7; 7 bases are shared with TRBD1. Trimming removed 6 bases from V and 3 bases from J; junction bases left unmatched: 2. The CDR3 runs 12 residues. Germline V gene data show CDR1 as ENHRY and CDR2 as SYGVKD. CDR3 nucleotides: TGTGCCATCAGACAGGGGATCTACGAGCAGTACTTC. It specifies CAIRQGIYEQYF.

J is TRBJ2-3 and V is TRBV7-9; 7 bases are shared with TRBD2. The length of the CDR3 is 15 residues. From germline, CDR1 is SEHNR and CDR2 FQNEAQ (reference sequence). The ends lost 2 bases at V and 5 bases at J; junction bases unmatched: 7. For the CDR3, the DNA is TGTGCCAGCAGCTTAAGCCGGCTAGCGGAAGATACGCAGTATTTT. Its protein product is CASSLSRLAEDTQYF.

Remarks on this clonotype: Mismatch with germline at one junction end may stem from a read error. The V call is TRBV6-5, the J call TRBJ1-1; a possible D gene is TRBD1 (6 bases). This CDR3 comprises 15 residues. CDR1 and CDR2 (germline): MNHEY, SVGAGI. CDR3 nucleotide sequence: TGTGCCAGCAGTCACTCGACAGGAATGAGGTCTGAAGCTTTCTTT. It encodes CASSHSTGMRSEAFF.

The chain is built from TRBV15 and TRBJ2-1; 11 bases fit TRBD2. V gave up 0 bases and J gave up 12 bases; unmatched junction bases: 19. CDR3 size: 19 residues. CDR1 and CDR2 (germline): LNHNV, YYDKDF (reference sequence). The CDR3: CATSRDHGSGRGLMGGQFF. In nucleotides, the CDR3 is TGTGCCACCAGCAGAGATCATGGTAGCGGGAGGGGGTTGATGGGTGGGCAGTTCTTC. Combining the CDR3 with reference TRBV15 and TRBJ2-1 gives the whole variable domain DAMVIQNPRYQVTQFGKPVTLSCSQTLNHNVMYWYQQKSSQAPKLLFHYYDKDFNNEADTPDNFQSRRPNTSFCFLDIRSPGLGDTAMYLCATSRDHGSGRGLMGGQFFGPGTRLTVL.